A single sample gave rise to the 5 T cell receptor beta chains below, sequenced in a study of metastatic and nonmetastatic thyroid tumors. TCRdb re-called clones via MiXCR from the PCR reads. The sample shows roughly 90,000 clones, around 14% of them seen only once. No patient had received any treatment before thyroid surgery. Sequencing was carried out using blood. The source is a female donor with papillary thyroid cancer or a benign thyroid nodule (not recorded which). Some clones in this sample may be carry-over from other donors' samples.

This clone was observed a handful of times. The V gene is TRBV6-5, the J gene TRBJ1-2, with a weak D call TRBD1 (6 bases). Per germline, CDR1 MNHEY and CDR2 SVGAGI. V lost 2 bases, J lost 4 bases, and 14 bases lay in between. The CDR3 covers 15 residues. The CDR3 spells CASSYDLGGLYGYTF. Written as DNA, the CDR3 is TGTGCCAGCAGTTACGACCTAGGGGGTCTCTATGGCTACACCTTC.

The sample holds many counts of this clone. The gene calls are TRBV2 and TRBJ1-5, with D uncertain. This CDR3 has 14 amino acids. The germline V gene has CDR1 SNHLY and CDR2 FYNNEI. V was trimmed by 6 bases and J by 0 bases, leaving 9 bases between them. The CDR3, as DNA: TGTGCCAGCAGAAGGATTCATAGCAATCAGCCCCAGCATTTT. Encoded protein: CASRRIHSNQPQHF.

This clone has at least ten counts. The chain combines TRBV15 with TRBJ2-7, with 8 nucleotides matching TRBD1. This CDR3 is built from 16 residues. V lost 3 bases to trimming and J lost 5 bases; unmatched junction nucleotides: 12. Per the germline V gene, CDR1 is LNHNV and CDR2 is YYDKDF (reference sequence). The CDR3 protein is CATSRAPGQVLDEQYF. The CDR3, as DNA: TGTGCCACCAGCAGGGCACCGGGACAGGTTCTCGACGAGCAGTACTTC.

Comment on this clone: This clone may be a read error of a much larger clone one base away. V usage is TRBV11-2 and J usage is TRBJ2-5; D is possibly TRBD1 (5 bases). The germline V gene encodes CDR1 SGHAT and CDR2 FQNNGV. The CDR3 totals 16 residues. The V and J ends lost 0 bases and 2 bases respectively, with 13 bases between them. CDR3 nucleotide sequence: TGTGCCAGCAGCTTAGATCAGCGACAGTTACAAGAGACCCAGTACTTC. It specifies CASSLDQRQLQETQYF.

This clone was seen ten or more times. This chain connects TRBV24-1 to TRBJ2-2, with D hard to call. Trimming took 0 bases from V and 1 from J, leaving 5 bases between them. Germline CDR1 and CDR2: KGHDR and SFDVKD. The CDR3 contains 15 residues. CDR3 region: CATSDLFGNTGELFF. The DNA of the CDR3 is TGTGCCACCAGTGATTTGTTCGGGAACACCGGGGAGCTGTTTTTT.